What follows are 13 T cell receptor beta chains derived from one specimen sequenced in a study of cytomegalovirus exposure and HLA in healthy donors. The PCR contained 60 Vbeta and 13 Jbeta primers. Sequencing was performed with immunoSEQ multiplex PCR; in TCRdb, only in-frame clones are kept and a portion is missing. Here the sample spans about 110,000 clones, about 79% being singletons. Sequenced input: PBMCs. Receptors originate from a woman under 30 in good health and CMV-seropositive.

The chain couples TRBV10-1 to TRBJ2-5; 9 nucleotides match TRBD2. Germline V gene data show CDR1 as WNHNN and CDR2 as SYGVQD (reference sequence). The trim removed 5 bases at V and 4 bases at J, leaving 8 bases unmatched. The CDR3 loop spans 15 amino acids. The CDR3 DNA follows: TGCGCCAGCAGTCCGGAGGAGCGGGAGGTAGAGACCCAGTACTTC. It is translated as CASSPEEREVETQYF.

This clone was seen only once. The chain uses TRBV5-4 and TRBJ2-7, with D unclear. Trimming shortened V by 4 bases and J by 1 base, and 15 bases separated the two germline ends. From germline, CDR1 is SGHNT and CDR2 YYREEE (reference sequence). CDR3 size: 15 residues. The CDR3 bases are TGTGCCAGCAGCGGTGGCGGCGGTATATCCTACGAGCAGTACTTC. It codes for CASSGGGGISYEQYF.

The gene calls are TRBV4-2 and TRBJ2-1, with D maybe TRBD1 (6 bases). CDR1 is LGHNA and CDR2 is YNFKEQ in the germline V gene. This CDR3 contains 13 residues. V was trimmed by 4 bases and J by 7 bases, leaving 11 bases between them. As DNA, the CDR3 is TGTGCCAGCAGCCTCCCTCAGGGGAATGAGCAGTTCTTC. This codes for CASSLPQGNEQFF.

The rearrangement links TRBV10-3 to TRBJ2-7; possible D gene TRBD2, 5 bases. Deletions cut 1 base from V and 0 bases from J, with 13 bases between. From germline, CDR1 is ENHRY and CDR2 SYGVKD. The CDR3 consists of 16 residues. As DNA, the CDR3 is TGTGCCATCAGTGAGTTTCGGGAATTGAGCTCCTACGAGCAGTACTTC. Its protein product is CAISEFRELSSYEQYF.

V gene TRBV10-2 combines with J gene TRBJ2-1; D possibly corresponds to TRBD2 (6 bases). The V end lost 8 bases, the J end lost 0 bases, and 8 bases lay between the germline ends. This CDR3 contains 13 residues. The germline gives CDR1 WSHSY, CDR2 SAAADI. The CDR3 reads CASRGISYNEQFF. As DNA, the CDR3 is TGCGCCAGCCGGGGGATCTCCTACAATGAGCAGTTCTTC.

The CDR3 bases are TGTGCCATCAGGCCGAGTCAGGGCTCCCGTGGCTACACCTTC. Its protein product is CAIRPSQGSRGYTF. The gene calls are TRBV10-3 and TRBJ1-2; perhaps TRBD1 as D (5 bases). The CDR3 is made up of 14 amino acids. V lost 6 bases and J 7 bases, leaving 18 bases between the germline ends. The germline V gene encodes CDR1 ENHRY and CDR2 SYGVKD.

The chain recombines TRBV21-1 with TRBJ2-7; TRBD1, as called in the table, went unchecked against the DNA. TRBV21-1 is a documented pseudogene. The CDR3 is 15 amino acids. The CDR3 DNA reads TGTGCCAGCAGATCCCCGACAGGGGACACCTACGAGCAGTACTTC. It is translated as CASRSPTGDTYEQYF.

This chain joins TRBV7-2 and TRBJ2-7; D gene uncertain. Trimming cost V 1 base and J 6 bases, with 10 bases left between them. The CDR3 contains 13 residues. From germline, CDR1 is SGHTA and CDR2 FQGNSA. In DNA, the CDR3 is TGTGCCAGCAGCTTAGGGCGGTCTTTCGAGCAGTACTTC. Its translation: CASSLGRSFEQYF. Full variable domain (missing parts from reference TRBV7-2 and TRBJ2-7): GAGVSQSPSNKVTEKGKDVELRCDPISGHTALYWYRQSLGQGLEFLIYFQGNSAPDKSGLPSDRFSAERTGGSVSTLTIQRTQQEDSAVYLCASSLGRSFEQYFGPGTRLTVT.

A remark on this clone: One end of the junction is discordant with germline, which a read error may explain. V gene TRBV18 combines with J gene TRBJ2-6; 11 nucleotides agree with TRBD1. Germline loops: CDR1 KGHSH, CDR2 LQKENI. The CDR3 extends over 19 amino acids. In nucleotides, the CDR3 is TGTGCCAGCTCACCACTAGGGACAGGGGGTCGGATAGGGGCCAACGCCCTGACTTTC. It encodes CASSPLGTGGRIGANALTF.

The chain employs TRBV6-1 and TRBJ1-1, with D unclear. The V gene lost 6 bases and the J gene lost 4 bases, with 15 bases spanning the gap. The CDR3 is 14 residues long. CDR1 MNHNS and CDR2 SASEGT come from the germline V gene. The CDR3 is CASRPAEFGTEAFF. CDR3 nucleotides: TGTGCCAGCAGGCCCGCTGAGTTTGGCACTGAAGCTTTCTTT.

This sequence joins TRBV6-4 and TRBJ1-4; 7 bases agree with TRBD1. Germline CDR1 is MRHNA and CDR2 is SNTAGT. The length of the CDR3 is 15 residues. V gave up 6 bases and J gave up 0 bases; unmatched junction bases: 4. This chain's CDR3 is CASSPGQATNEKLFF. The CDR3 coding sequence is TGTGCCAGCAGCCCCGGACAGGCAACTAATGAAAAACTGTTTTTT.

V and J are TRBV18 and TRBJ2-2; no reliable D call. V was trimmed by 4 bases and J by 1 base, leaving 10 bases between them. Germline V CDR1 and CDR2: KGHSH, LQKENI. The CDR3 length is 15 residues. The CDR3, as DNA: TGTGCCAGCTCACATTGGCTCCTGAACACCGGGGAGCTGTTTTTT. It codes for CASSHWLLNTGELFF.

V usage is TRBV6-1 and J usage is TRBJ1-1, with a tentative D call TRBD1 (6 bases). This CDR3 is built from 14 residues. V was cut by 8 bases and J by 0 bases, with 13 bases left in between. In germline, CDR1 is MNHNS, CDR2 SASEGT. The CDR3 DNA follows: TGTGCCAGCCTCGTGAGGGGGTTGAACACTGAAGCTTTCTTT. The encoded protein is CASLVRGLNTEAFF.